This note documents a single TCR beta chain sequence. Its antigen is not identified. The data stem from a study of graft-versus-host responses after intestinal transplantation. Study at large: The study gave all recipients anti-thymocyte globulin induction, then tacrolimus and steroids for about 3 years.

Notes on the study in general: Graft-donor T cell macrochimerism coincided with high graft-versus-host to host-versus-graft clonal ratios in allografts. Among recipient marrow samples, GvH clones were found; some appeared first in ileum or blood.

Germline V gene data show CDR1 as SGHRS and CDR2 as YFSETQ. This CDR3 is built from 16 residues. J was trimmed by 6 bases and V by 2 bases; bases with no gene match: 6. Once transplant had occurred, bone marrow came from the posterior iliac crest or another site. Profiled with immunoSEQ multiplex PCR; TCRdb holds only in-frame clones, not every one. The sample lists under 20,000 clones, roughly 86% occurring once. The chain combines TRBV5-1 with TRBJ2-2; 11 bases match TRBD2. The TCR originated in a human patient who received an intestinal transplant, so some T cells may come from the graft donor. Source: bone marrow, taken approximately 130 days after transplant. The CDR3 DNA reads as TGCGCCAGCAGCTTACTTAGCGGGAGGGCCGCCGGGGAGCTGTTTTTT. Translating gives CASSLLSGRAAGELFF.